A single sample is the source of the 3 T cell receptor beta chains below, sequenced in a study of cytomegalovirus exposure and HLA in healthy donors. Some clones are missing from TCRdb's copy, which holds only in-frame ones; the method was immunoSEQ multiplex PCR. The table has about 160,000 clones, around 85% seen once; the top ten hold around 2.5%. The material sequenced was PBMCs. These TCRs come from a man aged 25 to 45 in good health and CMV-seropositive.

The rearrangement uses TRBV2 and TRBJ2-1; 7 bases line up with TRBD2. CDR1 and CDR2 (germline): SNHLY, FYNNEI. V lost 7 bases, J lost 10 bases, and 16 bases stayed unmatched. The CDR3 has 15 residues. CDR3 DNA sequence: TGTGCCAGCAAGTCGTCCGGGGGGTCCCTACCGGAGCAGTTCTTC. Translation gives CASKSSGGSLPEQFF.

This clone was recorded a few times. The chain links TRBV6-1 to TRBJ2-7; D perhaps matches TRBD2 (5 bases). This CDR3 has 14 residues. V was trimmed by 2 bases and J by 3 bases, leaving 11 bases between them. The germline V gene has CDR1 MNHNS and CDR2 SASEGT. CDR3 loop: CASSEREGNYEQYF. In DNA, the CDR3 is TGTGCCAGCAGTGAAAGAGAGGGAAACTACGAGCAGTACTTC.

This chain joins TRBV29-1 and TRBJ1-2, with 8 bases matching TRBD1. V lost 6 bases and J lost 7; bases outside the gene matches: 10. CDR1 is SQVTM, CDR2 ANQGSEA, per germline. The CDR3 is made up of 13 amino acids. The CDR3 spells CSVDGQGAGGYTF. In DNA, the CDR3 is TGCAGCGTGGACGGCCAGGGGGCTGGTGGCTACACCTTC. The full variable domain, its missing parts supplied by reference TRBV29-1 and TRBJ1-2, is SAVISQKPSRDICQRGTSLTIQCQVDSQVTMMFWYRQQPGQSLTLIATANQGSEATYESGFVIDKFPISRPNLTFSTLTVSNMSPEDSSIYLCSVDGQGAGGYTFGSGTRLTVV.